The clone carrying this T cell receptor (beta chain) was observed a handful of times. Its antigen is currently unknown. CDR1 and CDR2 from the germline V gene are ENHRY and SYGVKD. V lost 2 bases, J lost 8 bases, and 7 bases lay in between. This CDR3 comprises 12 residues. The data originate from a study of T cells in Graves' hyperthyroidism and ophthalmopathy. Study observations and caveats: In validation, the model predicted ophthalmopathy. These predictions came a median around 5.9 months before onset.

On the basis of clinical symptoms, serum thyroxine and TRAb, thyroid ultrasound and orbital computed tomography, diagnoses were made. An approximately 9.8 ml volume of fresh peripheral blood provided the PBMCs. Researchers amplified the TCR beta CDR3 regions from RNA transcripts. The TCR CDR3 first-round RT-PCR relied on the HTBI primer set. TCRdb ran MiXCR on the multiplex PCR reads and lists one entry per CDR3 protein. This table has 600,000 to 800,000 distinct CDR3 sequences, 35% appearing once. The material sequenced was blood. The rearrangement joins TRBV10-3 to TRBJ2-1; D is undetermined. The source of this sequence is a middle-aged woman with Graves' hyperthyroidism. The CDR3 reads CAISENVDEQFF. The CDR3 DNA is TGTGCCATCAGTGAGAACGTTGATGAGCAGTTCTTC.